The next 18 T cell receptor beta chains were all read from a single sample in a study of blood T cell repertoires in COVID-19 (dated by TCRdb to 2020 to 2022). The library was made by the immunoSEQ multiplex PCR assay. Sourced from immuneACCESS, this table was stored by TCRdb with only in-frame sequences that have V and J called. A share of the clones is absent; for the studies checked, an unresolved V gene accounts for under half, and the remainder has no known explanation. Here the sample has roughly 160,000 clones; roughly 90% occur a single time. Of the sample, roughly 2.3% falls within the top ten clones. Sequencing was performed on peripheral blood. Every receptor here comes from a man younger than 30 with acute or convalescent COVID-19.

The chain is built from TRBV25-1 and TRBJ2-1, with TRBD2 identical over 12 bases. The V segment lost 8 bases and the J segment 8 bases; nucleotides outside the gene matches: 10. CDR1 and CDR2 from the germline V gene are MGHDK and SYGVNS. This CDR3 has 15 amino acids. CDR3 protein: CASRSGLAGFHEQFF. In DNA form, the CDR3 reads TGTGCCAGCCGTTCTGGACTAGCGGGATTCCATGAGCAGTTCTTC.

This rearrangement joins TRBV3-1 (or the pseudogene TRBV3-2) to TRBJ1-1, with D uncertain. CDR3 size: 14 residues. Germline CDR1 reads LGHDT; CDR2 reads YNNKEL (reference sequence). With 5 bases removed from V and 0 bases from J, the gap between germline ends came to 10 bases. The DNA of the CDR3 is TGTGCCAGCAGCGCTACCGACATGAACACTGAAGCTTTCTTT. It codes for CASSATDMNTEAFF.

The chain is built from TRBV9 and TRBJ2-3; a possible D gene is TRBD2 (6 bases). The CDR3 extends over 15 amino acids. Per the germline V gene, CDR1 is SGDLS and CDR2 is YYNGEE. With 7 bases removed from V and 0 bases from J, the gap between germline ends came to 15 bases. As DNA, the CDR3 is TGTGCCAGCGGGGAGGAGGGTACTAGCACAGATACGCAGTATTTT. Its translation: CASGEEGTSTDTQYF.

Note on this clone: Its ends do not fully match the called genes, so a read error is possible. In DNA form, the CDR3 reads TGTGCCACCAGTGATTCGACAGATACGCATTATTTT. It translates to CATSDSTDTHYF. This chain uses TRBV24-1 with TRBJ2-3, with D possibly TRBD1 on 5 matching bases. This CDR3 contains 12 residues. Germline-derived CDR1 and CDR2 are KGHDR and SFDVKD.

The chain is built from TRBV7-2 and TRBJ1-1; maybe TRBD1 (5 bases). The V end was cut by 3 bases, the J end by 5 bases, with 13 bases between. The CDR3 has 14 amino acids. The germline CDR1 and CDR2 sequences are SGHTA and FQGNSA. CDR3 sequence (DNA): TGTGCCAGCAGCTTCTCCGTCGGGGGGACTGAAGCTTTCTTT. Translated, it gives CASSFSVGGTEAFF.

This clone was seen more than once but under ten times. The V call is TRBV27, the J call TRBJ2-7; 13 bases are a match to TRBD2. The germline gives CDR1 MNHEY, CDR2 SMNVEV (reference sequence). V lost 4 bases, J lost 6 bases, and 9 bases stayed unmatched. The CDR3 runs 16 residues. This CDR3 is CASSSLLAGGPGEQYF. CDR3 DNA: TGTGCCAGCAGTTCGTTACTAGCGGGAGGGCCGGGCGAGCAGTACTTC.

The chain uses TRBV27 and TRBJ1-5; 9 positions match TRBD1. There are 14 residues in the CDR3. In germline, CDR1 is MNHEY, CDR2 SMNVEV (reference sequence). The V segment lost 6 bases and the J segment 7 bases; nucleotides outside the gene matches: 7. DNA of the CDR3: TGTGCCAGCAGACCAGGGACAGGGCACCAGCCCCAGCATTTT. This encodes CASRPGTGHQPQHF.

V is TRBV11-2 and J is TRBJ2-3; the D is unclear. This CDR3 comprises 15 residues. Trimming stripped 1 base from V and 2 bases from J, with 10 bases between. The germline CDR1 and CDR2 sequences are SGHAT and FQNNGV. The CDR3, as DNA: TGTGCCAGCAGCTTAGGGGCGAAGTCCACAGATACGCAGTATTTT. As protein: CASSLGAKSTDTQYF.

The chain combines TRBV30 with TRBJ1-1, with 7 bases identical to TRBD1. CDR1 is GTSNPN and CDR2 is SVGIG in the germline V gene (reference sequence). The CDR3 has 18 residues. V shed 0 bases, J shed 0 bases, and the junction held 13 bases outside the gene matches. CDR3 DNA sequence: TGTGCCTGGAGTGTATTTACCTGGCAGGGGGACATGAACACTGAAGCTTTCTTT. Residues: CAWSVFTWQGDMNTEAFF. Supplemented by reference TRBV30 and TRBJ1-1, the full variable domain reads SQTIHQWPATLVQPVGSPLSLECTVEGTSNPNLYWYRQAAGRGLQLLFYSVGIGQISSEVPQNLSASRPQDRQFILSSKKLLLSDSGFYLCAWSVFTWQGDMNTEAFFGQGTRLTVV.

The chain carries TRBV18 and TRBJ1-1; D is ambiguous. The V gene's germline CDR1 is KGHSH and CDR2 LQKENI. The ends were cut back, 3 bases at V and 1 base at J, with 6 bases in the middle. CDR3 size: 13 residues. The CDR3 spells CASSPVENTEAFF. DNA of the CDR3: TGTGCCAGCTCACCTGTAGAGAACACTGAAGCTTTCTTT.

The chain carries TRBV6-1 and TRBJ1-2; 7 bases agree with TRBD1. Germline lookup yields CDR1 MNHNS and CDR2 SASEGT. The length of the CDR3 is 15 residues. V lost 0 bases to trimming and J lost 8 bases; unmatched junction nucleotides: 9. The CDR3 DNA reads TGTGCCAGCAGTGAAGCCGGGACAGTAATACGGGGCTACACCTTC. This sequence encodes CASSEAGTVIRGYTF.

The chain has TRBV5-4 and TRBJ2-6, with 8 bases fitting TRBD1. Per germline, CDR1 SGHNT and CDR2 YYREEE (reference sequence). V shed 1 base, J shed 9 bases, and the junction held 6 bases outside the gene matches. The CDR3 consists of 15 residues. The DNA for the CDR3 is TGTGCCAGCAGCTTGCCGACAGGGGAGGACAACGTCCTGACTTTC. Its protein product is CASSLPTGEDNVLTF.

This clone occurred once. The chain links TRBV25-1 to TRBJ2-3, with 10 bases aligning to TRBD2. The CDR3 contains 15 residues. V was pared by 6 bases and J by 6 bases, with 9 bases of the junction left unmatched. Germline V CDR1 and CDR2: MGHDK, SYGVNS. CDR3 loop: CASSRSSGGADTQYF. DNA of the CDR3: TGTGCCAGCAGCAGATCGAGCGGGGGGGCCGATACGCAGTATTTT. The variable domain in full, with the rest retrieved from reference TRBV25-1 and TRBJ2-3, is EADIYQTPRYLVIGTGKKITLECSQTMGHDKMYWYQQDPGMELHLIHYSYGVNSTEKGDLSSESTVSRIRTEHFPLTLESARPSHTSQYLCASSRSSGGADTQYFGPGTRLTVL.

There are a few counts of this clone. The V and J genes are TRBV19 and TRBJ1-1, with a tentative D call TRBD1 (5 bases). Germline CDR1 LNHDA, CDR2 SQIVND (reference sequence). V was trimmed by 3 bases and J by 1 base, leaving 18 bases between them. The CDR3 has 17 amino acids. The CDR3 DNA sequence: TGTGCCAGTAGTATTACGGCCAGGGTGGGGGGGAACACTGAAGCTTTCTTT. Protein sequence: CASSITARVGGNTEAFF.

J is TRBJ1-1 and V is TRBV28, with no clear D. In germline, CDR1 is MDHEN, CDR2 SYDVKM. CDR3 length: 13 amino acids. The ends were cut back, 4 bases at V and 7 bases at J, with 13 bases in the middle. The CDR3: CASSSISGYEAFF. The DNA of the CDR3 is TGTGCCAGCAGTTCAATCTCGGGATATGAAGCTTTCTTT.

The gene calls are TRBV6-5 and TRBJ2-7; maybe TRBD1 (6 bases). Trimming stripped 6 bases from V and 1 base from J, with 16 bases between. This CDR3 spans 15 amino acids. Germline V gives CDR1 MNHEY, CDR2 SVGAGI. CDR3 region: CASSPQGYASYEQYF. The DNA for the CDR3 is TGTGCCAGCAGCCCACAGGGTTATGCATCCTACGAGCAGTACTTC.

In this sample, this clone turned up a few times. The chain joins TRBV3-1 (or the pseudogene TRBV3-2) to TRBJ2-2; 8 bases align to TRBD1. After removal of 4 bases from V and 5 bases from J, the junction contained 9 bases not matched to a gene. The CDR3 extends over 16 amino acids. From germline, CDR1 is LGHDT and CDR2 YNNKEL (reference sequence). The CDR3 bases are TGTGCCAGCAGCCTAGCAGGGGGCGGAGGGACCGGGGAGCTGTTTTTT. Its protein product is CASSLAGGGGTGELFF.

The V gene is TRBV24-1, the J gene TRBJ2-1; 14 nucleotides match TRBD2. The length of the CDR3 is 16 residues. With 3 bases clipped from V and 9 bases from J, the junction kept 6 bases outside the gene matches. CDR1 KGHDR and CDR2 SFDVKD come from the germline V gene. CDR3 sequence reads: CATSDEPGLAGVEQFF. For the CDR3, the DNA is TGTGCCACCAGTGATGAGCCGGGACTAGCGGGAGTTGAGCAGTTCTTC.